This is a list of T cell receptor beta chains from one sample in a study of blood T cell repertoires in COVID-19. Assay: immunoSEQ multiplex PCR; the TCRdb copy retains only in-frame clones and omits some. The data hold about 270,000 clones, with 75% to 95% observed a single time. Sequencing was done on a sample of PBMCs or T cells enriched from blood (not recorded which). The receptors here all came from a man aged 35 to 55 who had been exposed to COVID-19. Both conserved end residues are part of each CDR3. Fields, in order: J gene, clone size, D gene, V gene, CDR3 DNA, CDR3 protein. The D gene is left open where the match is weak. Rows give clone size only sometimes, using once, few, many, or a class for an expanded clone.

J gene: TRBJ1-1
clone size: once
D gene: NA
V gene: TRBV11-2
CDR3 DNA: TGTGCCAGCAGCTCCCTATTCGACAAGGCTTTCTTT
CDR3 protein: CASSSLFDKAFF

J gene: TRBJ2-7
clone size: NA
D gene: NA
V gene: TRBV11-3
CDR3 DNA: TGTGCCAGCAGCTTTTTTAAGGGGGGCTTAGCGGGCGAGCAGTACTTC
CDR3 protein: CASSFFKGGLAGEQYF

J gene: TRBJ1-6
clone size: NA
D gene: NA
V gene: TRBV6-2/TRBV6-3
CDR3 DNA: TGTGCCAGCAGTACCAATGACAGGAGGACCCTCCACTTT
CDR3 protein: CASSTNDRRTLHF

J gene: TRBJ1-1
clone size: NA
D gene: NA
V gene: TRBV7-8
CDR3 DNA: TGTGCCAGCAGCTTAAGGGGTTTGATCACTGAAGCTTTCTTT
CDR3 protein: CASSLRGLITEAFF

J gene: TRBJ1-1
clone size: NA
D gene: NA
V gene: TRBV11-1
CDR3 DNA: TGTGCCAGCAGCTCGAGAACAGGGCAGAACACTGAAGCTTTCTTT
CDR3 protein: CASSSRTGQNTEAFF

J gene: TRBJ1-1
clone size: NA
D gene: NA
V gene: TRBV5-4
CDR3 DNA: TGTGCCATCCTTGGGACATTGAACACTGAAGCTTTCTTT
CDR3 protein: CAILGTLNTEAFF

J gene: TRBJ2-1
clone size: NA
D gene: NA
V gene: TRBV7-2
CDR3 DNA: TGTGCCAGCAGCTTAGCTGGGAGCTCCTACAATGAGCAGTTCTTC
CDR3 protein: CASSLAGSSYNEQFF

J gene: TRBJ1-1
clone size: NA
D gene: NA
V gene: TRBV7-2
CDR3 DNA: TGTGCCAGCAGCCTACTGGCTTGGGCAGAAGCTTTCTTT
CDR3 protein: CASSLLAWAEAFF

J gene: TRBJ2-5
clone size: NA
D gene: TRBD1
V gene: TRBV2
CDR3 DNA: TGTGCCAGCAGTGAAGCAGGGGGCCGCCAAGAGGCCCAGTACTTC
CDR3 protein: CASSEAGGRQEAQYF

J gene: TRBJ1-5
clone size: NA
D gene: NA
V gene: TRBV5-1
CDR3 DNA: TGCGCCAGCAGCTTGCTAGGGGCCCGACAGCCCCAGCATTTT
CDR3 protein: CASSLLGARQPQHF

J gene: TRBJ1-5
clone size: NA
D gene: TRBD1
V gene: TRBV7-9
CDR3 DNA: TGTGCCAGCAGCCCTGACAGGGTCAATCAGCCCCAGCATTTT
CDR3 protein: CASSPDRVNQPQHF

J gene: TRBJ2-2
clone size: NA
D gene: NA
V gene: TRBV6-2/TRBV6-3
CDR3 DNA: TGTGCCAGCAGTTACGGGGCCTCCGCCGGGGAGCTGTTTTTT
CDR3 protein: CASSYGASAGELFF

J gene: TRBJ2-7
clone size: NA
D gene: TRBD1
V gene: TRBV11-3
CDR3 DNA: TGTGCCAGCAGCTTCTCCGAGGGGACAGGGGGGTTCTACGAGCAGTACTTC
CDR3 protein: CASSFSEGTGGFYEQYF

J gene: TRBJ2-1
clone size: NA
D gene: TRBD2
V gene: TRBV6-6
CDR3 DNA: TGTGCCAGCAGTCCGCACTTGACTAGCGGGAGTGTGCGTAGCTTGAATGAGCAGTTCTTC
CDR3 protein: CASSPHLTSGSVRSLNEQFF

J gene: TRBJ2-1
clone size: NA
D gene: NA
V gene: TRBV28
CDR3 DNA: TGTGCCAGCAGTAGATCAAGGGAGATCTACAATGAGCAGTTCTTC
CDR3 protein: CASSRSREIYNEQFF

J gene: TRBJ2-7
clone size: NA
D gene: TRBD2
V gene: TRBV10-3
CDR3 DNA: TGTGCCATCAGTGTTGGTGGGAGGGCAAGCTACGAGCAGTACTTC
CDR3 protein: CAISVGGRASYEQYF

J gene: TRBJ2-4
clone size: NA
D gene: NA
V gene: TRBV28
CDR3 DNA: TGTGCCAGCAGGGACGGGGTAGCCAAAAACATTCAGTACTTC
CDR3 protein: CASRDGVAKNIQYF

J gene: TRBJ1-4
clone size: NA
D gene: NA
V gene: TRBV7-9
CDR3 DNA: NA
CDR3 protein: CASSLFLSGAATNEKLFF

J gene: TRBJ2-1
clone size: NA
D gene: TRBD2
V gene: TRBV10-3
CDR3 DNA: TGTGCCATCAGCAGAGCTAGCGGGGTCTACAATGAGCAGTTCTTC
CDR3 protein: CAISRASGVYNEQFF

J gene: TRBJ1-5
clone size: NA
D gene: TRBD1
V gene: TRBV19
CDR3 DNA: TGTGCCAGTAGTATAGATCAAAGGGGGCAGTTGCCCCAGCATTTT
CDR3 protein: CASSIDQRGQLPQHF

J gene: TRBJ2-2
clone size: NA
D gene: NA
V gene: TRBV4-1
CDR3 DNA: TGCGCCAGCAGCCACCCGAGGGCAGGCTCGAACACCGGGGAGCTGTTTTTT
CDR3 protein: CASSHPRAGSNTGELFF

J gene: TRBJ1-3
clone size: NA
D gene: NA
V gene: TRBV19
CDR3 DNA: TGTGCCAGTAGTATCTTTCGCGTCTCTGGAAACACCATATATTTT
CDR3 protein: CASSIFRVSGNTIYF

J gene: TRBJ2-2
clone size: NA
D gene: TRBD1
V gene: TRBV24-1
CDR3 DNA: TGTGCCACCAGTGATTCATCGACAGGGTTTAGAACCGGGGAGCTGTTTTTT
CDR3 protein: CATSDSSTGFRTGELFF

J gene: TRBJ1-1
clone size: NA
D gene: TRBD1
V gene: TRBV5-6
CDR3 DNA: TGTGCCAGCAGCCGCAAAGGGACAGAAAACACTGAAGCTTTCTTT
CDR3 protein: CASSRKGTENTEAFF

J gene: TRBJ1-2
clone size: NA
D gene: NA
V gene: TRBV28
CDR3 DNA: TGTGCCAGCAGTTCAGGGTTCGACGCCTATGGCTACACCTTC
CDR3 protein: CASSSGFDAYGYTF

J gene: TRBJ2-5
clone size: NA
D gene: TRBD1
V gene: TRBV4-3
CDR3 DNA: TGCGCCAGCAGCCCTGCTGACAGGGTCCAAGAGACCCAGTACTTC
CDR3 protein: CASSPADRVQETQYF

J gene: TRBJ1-2
clone size: NA
D gene: NA
V gene: TRBV13
CDR3 DNA: TGTGCCAGCAGCAATAGTGGGGGCCCTTATGGCTACACCTTC
CDR3 protein: CASSNSGGPYGYTF

J gene: TRBJ2-1
clone size: NA
D gene: TRBD2
V gene: TRBV9
CDR3 DNA: TGTGCCAGCAGCCCTAGCACCGCGGGAGGGCCCCACAATGAGCAGTTCTTC
CDR3 protein: CASSPSTAGGPHNEQFF

J gene: TRBJ2-5
clone size: NA
D gene: TRBD2
V gene: TRBV3-1/TRBV3-2
CDR3 DNA: TGTGCCAGCAGCCAAGAAAGCGGGATCCCCGGGGAGGCCCAGTACTTC
CDR3 protein: CASSQESGIPGEAQYF

J gene: TRBJ2-7
clone size: NA
D gene: TRBD1
V gene: TRBV11-3
CDR3 DNA: TGTGCCAGCAGCCCTCTACCGGGACAGGGGGCTTCCTACGAGCAGTACTTC
CDR3 protein: CASSPLPGQGASYEQYF

J gene: TRBJ2-7
clone size: NA
D gene: TRBD1
V gene: TRBV6-5
CDR3 DNA: TGTGCCAGCAGGAGTACAGGGGACCACCTCTACGAGCAGTACTTC
CDR3 protein: CASRSTGDHLYEQYF

J gene: TRBJ2-1
clone size: NA
D gene: TRBD1
V gene: TRBV5-5
CDR3 DNA: TGTGCCAGCAGCGGAGGGACAGGGGGCGTCAATGAGCAGTTCTTC
CDR3 protein: CASSGGTGGVNEQFF

J gene: TRBJ2-5
clone size: NA
D gene: TRBD1
V gene: TRBV6-5
CDR3 DNA: TGTGCCAGCAGCGGACAGGGGGAAGAGACCCAGTACTTC
CDR3 protein: CASSGQGEETQYF

J gene: TRBJ1-2
clone size: NA
D gene: NA
V gene: TRBV6-5
CDR3 DNA: TGTGCCAGCAGTTACTCGGATTGGGGAGGGGGAGTTGGCTACACCTTC
CDR3 protein: CASSYSDWGGGVGYTF

J gene: TRBJ1-4
clone size: NA
D gene: NA
V gene: TRBV27
CDR3 DNA: TGTGCCAGCAGGCGGGGAGCTAATGAAAAACTGTTTTTT
CDR3 protein: CASRRGANEKLFF

J gene: TRBJ2-3
clone size: NA
D gene: NA
V gene: TRBV3-1/TRBV3-2
CDR3 DNA: TGTGCCAGCAGCCGAGGGGGGGCGGATACGCAGTATTTT
CDR3 protein: CASSRGGADTQYF

J gene: TRBJ1-2
clone size: NA
D gene: TRBD1
V gene: TRBV29-1
CDR3 DNA: TGCAGCGTTGAACCGGGACAGGGGGCGGGCGTCGGCTACACCTTC
CDR3 protein: CSVEPGQGAGVGYTF

J gene: TRBJ1-3
clone size: NA
D gene: NA
V gene: TRBV30
CDR3 DNA: TGTGCCTGGTCGCCAGGGGGAAACACCATATATTTT
CDR3 protein: CAWSPGGNTIYF

J gene: TRBJ2-2
clone size: NA
D gene: NA
V gene: TRBV10-1
CDR3 DNA: TGCGCCACCAATCTGGGCCCCAAACGTGCCGGGGAGCTGTTTTTT
CDR3 protein: CATNLGPKRAGELFF

J gene: TRBJ2-7
clone size: NA
D gene: TRBD2
V gene: TRBV18
CDR3 DNA: TGTGCCAGCTCGCGGACTAGCGGAGACTACGAGCAGTACTTC
CDR3 protein: CASSRTSGDYEQYF